A single sample gave rise to the 5 T cell receptor beta chains below, sequenced in a study of shared T cell receptors in the human thymus. Some clones are missing from TCRdb's copy, which holds only in-frame ones; the method was immunoSEQ multiplex PCR. The sample contains more than 300,000 clones, roughly 94% of which appear only once. The source material was thymocytes. All receptors come from a human donor.

This chain uses TRBV4-3 with TRBJ2-1, with 8 bases aligning to TRBD1. V was clipped by 1 base and J by 2 bases; unmatched bases: 1. The CDR3 runs to 15 residues. The germline V gene has CDR1 LGHNA and CDR2 YSLEER. The CDR3 region has the DNA TGCGCCAGCAGCCAAGGACAGGGGCCCTACAATGAGCAGTTCTTC. It translates to CASSQGQGPYNEQFF.

This chain joins TRBV28 and TRBJ1-2, with 9 positions matching TRBD1. Looked up from germline, CDR1 is MDHEN and CDR2 is SYDVKM. Trimming removed 7 bases from V and 3 bases from J; junction bases left unmatched: 15. The CDR3 consists of 17 residues. As DNA, the CDR3 is TGTGCCAGCACTCCCCGGGACAGGGAAGTAGGGGACTATGGCTACACCTTC. Encoded protein: CASTPRDREVGDYGYTF.

Notes on this clone: A junction boundary mismatches the germline segment, possibly from a read error. The chain carries TRBV20-1 and TRBJ2-7; D is uncertain. The CDR3 length is 11 residues. Germline V gene sequence: CDR1 DFQATT, CDR2 SNEGSKA (reference sequence). CDR3 sequence (DNA): TGCAGTGCTAGGATGGGCAGGCGGCACTTATTC. It specifies CSARMGRRHLF.

This chain joins TRBV27 and TRBJ1-2, with 9 bases aligning to TRBD1. The CDR3 runs 15 residues. Germline V gives CDR1 MNHEY, CDR2 SMNVEV (reference sequence). Trimming at V came to 5 bases and at J to 4 bases, leaving 8 bases not matched to a gene. The CDR3 loop reads CASSAWTGAGYGYTF. The CDR3 DNA reads as TGTGCCAGCAGTGCTTGGACAGGGGCAGGCTATGGCTACACCTTC.

The chain employs TRBV9 and TRBJ2-1; 9 bases align to TRBD1. Germline V lookup: CDR1 SGDLS, CDR2 YYNGEE. Germline trimming cut 3 bases from V and 3 bases from J; bases unmatched to any gene: 7. The CDR3 is made up of 16 amino acids. The chain's CDR3 is CASSARDRACYNEQFF. The CDR3 coding sequence is TGTGCCAGCAGCGCCCGGGACAGGGCCTGCTACAATGAGCAGTTCTTC.